These 27 T cell receptor beta chains originate from one sample sequenced in a study of T cell responses to AZD1222 COVID-19 vaccine. This table comes from immunoSEQ multiplex PCR, and its TCRdb copy is limited to in-frame clones, with some not included. The sample has some 190,000 clones, 85% to 95% seen once. Sequenced material: peripheral blood, taken 28 days after the second AZD1222 dose. Source of these receptors: an adult who received the AZD1222 COVID-19 vaccine.

The chain joins TRBV29-1 to TRBJ1-2; maybe TRBD1 (5 bases). CDR1 is SQVTM and CDR2 is ANQGSEA in the germline V gene. Trimming stripped 0 bases from V and 8 bases from J, with 16 bases between. The CDR3 consists of 14 residues. CDR3 sequence (DNA): TGCAGCGTTGAAGATCTTAGCCAGGGTCGGGGCTACACCTTC. This translates into CSVEDLSQGRGYTF.

The J gene is TRBJ2-5, the V gene TRBV7-9; no clear D gene. Deletions cut 3 bases from V and 2 bases from J, with 16 bases between. The CDR3 runs 16 residues. Germline V gives CDR1 SEHNR, CDR2 FQNEAQ (reference sequence). The CDR3 reads CASSLTLTLDQETQYF. The CDR3 nucleotides are TGTGCCAGCAGCTTGACCCTAACCCTGGATCAAGAGACCCAGTACTTC.

The sample holds one count of this clone. The chain uses TRBV11-2 and TRBJ2-2; D might be TRBD1 (6 bases). Trimming shortened V by 3 bases and J by 4 bases, and 9 bases separated the two germline ends. This CDR3 is built from 14 residues. Germline V CDR1 and CDR2: SGHAT, FQNNGV. The CDR3 DNA sequence: TGTGCCAGCAGCTTTGCAGGGGCCACCGGGGAGCTGTTTTTT. Protein product: CASSFAGATGELFF.

V is TRBV12-5 and J is TRBJ1-5; the D is unclear. V shed 0 bases and J shed 0 bases, with 18 bases lying between them. Germline CDR1 is LGHNT and CDR2 is FRNRAP. The CDR3 covers 19 residues. The CDR3 nucleotides read TGTGCTAGTGGTTTGGTACGGGTTTGGCAGGCCGATAGCAATCAGCCCCAGCATTTT. Protein product: CASGLVRVWQADSNQPQHF.

V usage is TRBV5-6 and J usage is TRBJ2-3; D uncertain. Germline V gene lookup returns CDR1 SGHDT and CDR2 YYEEEE. This CDR3 spans 16 amino acids. The ends were cut back, 3 bases at V and 4 bases at J, with 18 bases in the middle. CDR3 amino acids: CASSWGLKHSPDTQYF. The CDR3, as DNA: TGTGCCAGCAGCTGGGGTTTGAAACATAGTCCAGATACGCAGTATTTT.

This rearrangement joins TRBV6-5 to TRBJ2-1, with a weak D call TRBD2 (6 bases). With 4 bases removed from V and 4 bases from J, the gap between germline ends came to 14 bases. Germline CDR1 MNHEY, CDR2 SVGAGI. CDR3 length equals 15 residues. The DNA of the CDR3 is TGTGCCAGCAGTTTCATGGACTACCGTTACAATGAGCAGTTCTTC. As protein: CASSFMDYRYNEQFF.

The chain joins TRBV7-8 to TRBJ1-1; D may be TRBD1 (5 bases). The ends were cut back, 7 bases at V and 3 bases at J, with 18 bases in the middle. This CDR3 region has 15 residues. Germline V gives CDR1 SGHVS, CDR2 FQNEAQ. The CDR3 DNA reads as TGTGCCAGCAACCCCCTGGCAGGGATCCACACTGAAGCTTTCTTT. It yields the protein CASNPLAGIHTEAFF.

This clone occurred once. The chain uses TRBV2 and TRBJ2-5, with 9 bases fitting TRBD2. The V segment lost 9 bases and the J segment 3 bases; nucleotides outside the gene matches: 5. Germline loops: CDR1 SNHLY, CDR2 FYNNEI. The CDR3 spans 13 residues. Written as DNA, the CDR3 is TGTGCCAGAGCGGGAGGAGAGGAAGAGACCCAGTACTTC. Translating it yields CARAGGEEETQYF.

This clone showed up just a few times. J is TRBJ2-3 and V is TRBV29-1; 9 nucleotides line up with TRBD1. The germline V gene encodes CDR1 SQVTM and CDR2 ANQGSEA. V lost 3 bases to trimming and J lost 5 bases; unmatched junction nucleotides: 6. The CDR3 is 14 residues long. CDR3 amino acids: CSVDSTGGEDTQYF. The CDR3 DNA is TGCAGCGTTGACTCGACAGGGGGGGAAGATACGCAGTATTTT.

The chain is built from TRBV19 and TRBJ1-5; D gene uncertain. Looked up from germline, CDR1 is LNHDA and CDR2 is SQIVND (reference sequence). There are 14 residues in the CDR3. V lost 6 bases and J lost 12, with 21 bases in between. The CDR3 here is CASSPVRTDGHQHF. The DNA of the CDR3 is TGTGCCAGTAGCCCTGTCAGGACCGATGGGCACCAGCATTTT.

The V call is TRBV5-5, the J call TRBJ2-6; D gene uncertain. The CDR3 runs 16 residues. Germline assignment: CDR1 SGHKS and CDR2 YYEKEE (reference sequence). Trimming removed 4 bases from V and 1 base from J, with 12 bases in between. Here the CDR3 reads CASSNIHQSGANVLTF. CDR3 in DNA: TGTGCCAGCAGCAACATTCACCAATCTGGGGCCAACGTCCTGACTTTC.

This clone was observed once. The chain links TRBV20-1 to TRBJ2-5; 12 bases agree with TRBD2. With 3 bases clipped from V and 5 bases from J, the junction kept 10 bases outside the gene matches. Germline V CDR1 and CDR2: DFQATT, SNEGSKA (reference sequence). This CDR3 has 16 amino acids. Here the CDR3 DNA reads TGCAGTGCTAGTGGGCTAGCGGGAGGGCCTTGGGAGACCCAGTACTTC. It encodes CSASGLAGGPWETQYF.

The CDR3 spells CASSLSALYEQYF. The CDR3 nucleotides read TGTGCCAGCAGTTTAAGTGCTCTCTACGAGCAGTACTTC. The chain links TRBV28 to TRBJ2-7; D unclear. The V end was cut by 2 bases, the J end by 3 bases, with 8 bases between. CDR1 and CDR2 (germline): MDHEN, SYDVKM. This CDR3 has 13 amino acids.

The J gene is TRBJ2-3, the V gene TRBV4-2; the match to TRBD2 covers 10 bases. Germline V gives CDR1 LGHNA, CDR2 YNFKEQ. With 2 bases clipped from V and 4 bases from J, the junction kept 6 bases outside the gene matches. The CDR3 runs to 16 residues. CDR3 region: CASSQPSGGGPDTQYF. CDR3 in DNA: TGTGCCAGCAGCCAACCCAGCGGGGGGGGTCCAGATACGCAGTATTTT.

This clone was observed a handful of times. The rearrangement uses TRBV19 and TRBJ1-2, with D tentatively TRBD1 (6 bases). V shed 4 bases and J shed 1 base, with 16 bases lying between them. Germline values: CDR1 LNHDA, CDR2 SQIVND (reference sequence). This CDR3 has 16 residues. The CDR3 nucleotides are TGTGCCAGTAGTACCTCGCAGGGCAGGGGTAACTATGGCTACACCTTC. Its translation: CASSTSQGRGNYGYTF. Using reference TRBV19 and TRBJ1-2 for the parts outside the CDR3, the full variable domain is DGGITQSPKYLFRKEGQNVTLSCEQNLNHDAMYWYRQDPGQGLRLIYYSQIVNDFQKGDIAEGYSVSREKKESFPLTVTSAQKNPTAFYLCASSTSQGRGNYGYTFGSGTRLTVV.

V gene TRBV7-9 combines with J gene TRBJ2-7; D not resolved. Germline loops: CDR1 SEHNR, CDR2 FQNEAQ (reference sequence). The CDR3 has 12 residues. The germline V and J ends were trimmed by 4 bases and 5 bases, with 9 bases remaining between them. CDR3 protein: CASSYDGHEQYF. CDR3 coding DNA: TGTGCCAGCAGCTACGACGGACACGAGCAGTACTTC. The variable domain in full, completed from reference TRBV7-9 and TRBJ2-7, reads DTGVSQNPRHKITKRGQNVTFRCDPISEHNRLYWYRQTLGQGPEFLTYFQNEAQLEKSRLLSDRFSAERPKGSFSTLEIQRTEQGDSAMYLCASSYDGHEQYFGPGTRLTVT.

V gene TRBV10-3 combines with J gene TRBJ2-2; D may be TRBD1 (5 bases). The ends were cut back, 2 bases at V and 0 bases at J, with 13 bases in the middle. CDR1 ENHRY and CDR2 SYGVKD come from the germline V gene. This CDR3 is 17 amino acids long. CDR3 region: CAISEPRQSANTGELFF. The CDR3 bases are TGTGCCATCAGTGAGCCCCGACAGAGCGCGAACACCGGGGAGCTGTTTTTT.

The V call is TRBV5-6, the J call TRBJ2-1; no clear D gene. CDR1 is SGHDT and CDR2 is YYEEEE in the germline V gene. The V gene lost 4 bases and the J gene lost 7 bases, with 18 bases spanning the gap. This CDR3 spans 15 amino acids. CDR3 in amino acids: CASSPFPGFVNEQFF. CDR3 bases: TGTGCCAGCAGCCCGTTCCCGGGTTTCGTTAATGAGCAGTTCTTC.

This sequence joins TRBV6-5 and TRBJ2-3; no reliable D call. Deletions cut 7 bases from V and 6 bases from J, with 14 bases between. The CDR3 totals 13 residues. Germline V gives CDR1 MNHEY, CDR2 SVGAGI. CDR3 DNA: TGTGCCAGCACCAACGGACCCATTGATACGCAGTATTTT. Translating gives CASTNGPIDTQYF.

The rearrangement links TRBV21-1 to TRBJ2-7; TRBD1 is the table's D call, not checked against the DNA. TRBV21-1 is a listed pseudogene. This CDR3 is 12 amino acids long. The chain's CDR3 is CASSNWHDEQYF. DNA for the CDR3: TGTGCCAGCAGCAATTGGCACGACGAGCAGTACTTC.

The chain links TRBV11-3 to TRBJ2-3, with 10 bases aligning to TRBD2. Trimming took 2 bases from V and 1 from J; bases not matched to a gene: 9. In germline, CDR1 is SGHNT, CDR2 YENEEA. The CDR3 is 18 amino acids. CDR3 in DNA: TGTGCCAGCAGCTTATACCCTCAGCGGGAGGGCCGCACAGATACGCAGTATTTT. Translation: CASSLYPQREGRTDTQYF.

The chain combines TRBV5-1 with TRBJ2-5; 7 bases are a match to TRBD1. V trimming: 1 base; J trimming: 5 bases; junction bases outside the gene matches: 8. Looked up from germline, CDR1 is SGHRS and CDR2 is YFSETQ. This CDR3 is built from 15 residues. CDR3: CASSLTGTAIETQYF. In DNA form, the CDR3 reads TGCGCCAGCAGCTTGACCGGGACAGCCATCGAGACCCAGTACTTC. Based on the CDR3 plus reference TRBV5-1 and TRBJ2-5, the full variable domain is KAGVTQTPRYLIKTRGQQVTLSCSPISGHRSVSWYQQTPGQGLQFLFEYFSETQRNKGNFPGRFSGRQFSNSRSEMNVSTLELGDSALYLCASSLTGTAIETQYFGPGTRLLVL.

V gene TRBV28 combines with J gene TRBJ2-7; D remains unclear. This CDR3 is built from 14 residues. V was pared by 3 bases and J by 2 bases, with 11 bases between. From germline, CDR1 is MDHEN and CDR2 SYDVKM. CDR3 nucleotides: TGTGCCAGCAGTTTTGCCCAGGCTCCCTACGAGCAGTACTTC. As protein: CASSFAQAPYEQYF.

This chain connects TRBV4-2 to TRBJ2-3; 9 nucleotides agree with TRBD1. V trimming: 3 bases; J trimming: 6 bases; junction bases outside the gene matches: 13. Looked up from germline, CDR1 is LGHNA and CDR2 is YNFKEQ. The CDR3 length is 17 residues. The CDR3 sequence is CASSQEQGAMYWDTQYF. CDR3 nucleotides: TGTGCCAGCAGCCAGGAACAGGGGGCTATGTACTGGGATACGCAGTATTTT.

The gene calls are TRBV24-1 and TRBJ1-4; weak D call: TRBD1 (5 bases). The CDR3 contains 13 residues. Trimming took off 1 base at V and 10 bases at J, with 9 bases between the two ends. Germline-derived CDR1 and CDR2 are KGHDR and SFDVKD. The CDR3 region has the DNA TGTGCCACCAGTGATTTCGACGGGGGAAAACTGTTTTTT. Its translation: CATSDFDGGKLFF.

The CDR3 here is CASSLRQGDTEAFF. DNA of the CDR3: TGTGCCAGCAGCTTACGACAGGGGGACACTGAAGCTTTCTTT. The gene calls are TRBV7-2 and TRBJ1-1, with 9 bases identical to TRBD1. From germline, CDR1 is SGHTA and CDR2 FQGNSA. The CDR3 length is 14 residues. The V gene end was trimmed by 2 bases and the J gene end by 3 bases; junction bases not matched to a gene: 1.

CDR3 coding DNA: TGCGCCAGCAGCCCGGGACTAGCGGAGGGGGCGACCGGGGAGCTGTTTTTT. The encoded protein is CASSPGLAEGATGELFF. The chain carries TRBV4-3 and TRBJ2-2; 11 nucleotides agree with TRBD2. The CDR3 runs 17 residues. In germline, CDR1 is LGHNA, CDR2 YSLEER. The V gene end was trimmed by 4 bases and the J gene end by 5 bases; junction bases not matched to a gene: 9.